The 6 T cell receptor beta chains presented below share a single source sample, sequenced in a study of control samples from healthy donors and cancer patients. Profiled with immunoSEQ multiplex PCR; TCRdb holds only in-frame clones, not every one. The profile shows tens of thousands of clones, 75% to 85% of them singletons. The sample taken for sequencing was blood. Every receptor here comes from a man in his 60s in good health.

The genes are TRBV18 and TRBJ1-4; D is unresolved. Germline assignment: CDR1 KGHSH and CDR2 LQKENI. The CDR3 extends over 13 amino acids. Trimming left V 3 bases short and J 8 bases short, with 10 bases between. For the CDR3, the DNA is TGTGCCAGCTCACCCAGTAAGACGGAAAAACTGTTTTTT. This gives the protein CASSPSKTEKLFF.

The chain joins TRBV19 to TRBJ1-1; tentatively, D is TRBD1 (5 bases). The CDR3 has 15 residues. Per germline, CDR1 LNHDA and CDR2 SQIVND (reference sequence). The ends were cut back, 4 bases at V and 5 bases at J, with 17 bases in the middle. CDR3 amino acids: CASSTNTIQGTEAFF. CDR3 sequence (DNA): TGTGCCAGTAGTACGAACACGATCCAGGGAACTGAAGCTTTCTTT.

The chain employs TRBV7-9 and TRBJ2-1; D is unclear. The CDR3 runs 12 residues. V was clipped by 6 bases and J by 7 bases, with 10 bases between them. Germline V gives CDR1 SEHNR, CDR2 FQNEAQ (reference sequence). The CDR3, as DNA: TGTGCCAGCAGTCCACTTGTTAATGAGCAGTTCTTC. It codes for CASSPLVNEQFF. The full variable domain, with the rest looked up from reference TRBV7-9 and TRBJ2-1, is DTGVSQNPRHKITKRGQNVTFRCDPISEHNRLYWYRQTLGQGPEFLTYFQNEAQLEKSRLLSDRFSAERPKGSFSTLEIQRTEQGDSAMYLCASSPLVNEQFFGPGTRLTVL.

The gene calls are TRBV7-2 and TRBJ2-7, with 14 bases matching TRBD2. CDR3 length: 15 residues. Germline CDR1 SGHTA, CDR2 FQGNSA. Trimming removed 5 bases from V and 7 bases from J; junction bases left unmatched: 7. The CDR3 region has the DNA TGTGCCAGCAGCCAAGGGACTAGCGGGAGTGGGGAGCAGTACTTC. As protein: CASSQGTSGSGEQYF.

The chain has TRBV19 and TRBJ2-1; a possible D gene is TRBD2 (6 bases). CDR1 and CDR2 from the germline V gene are LNHDA and SQIVND (reference sequence). This CDR3 contains 14 residues. The ends were cut back, 4 bases at V and 4 bases at J, with 11 bases in the middle. DNA of the CDR3: TGTGCCAGTAGTAAATCGGGAGATTACAATGAGCAGTTCTTC. Protein: CASSKSGDYNEQFF.

The chain employs TRBV7-7 and TRBJ2-3; 7 nucleotides align to TRBD2. Germline CDR1 reads SSHAT; CDR2 reads FNYEAQ (reference sequence). Trimming removed 5 bases from V and 6 bases from J; junction bases left unmatched: 8. This CDR3 contains 14 residues. CDR3 coding DNA: TGTGCCAGCAGCCTGGGGGGGATGGCTGATACGCAGTATTTT. Its protein product is CASSLGGMADTQYF.